This T cell receptor (beta chain) was sequenced during a study of shared clonotypes between healthy human individuals. As to this clone: Its antigen is currently unknown.

Method: immunoSEQ multiplex PCR; TCRdb's copy keeps in-frame clones and lacks some. The repertoire holds under 1,900,000 clones, with around 98.5% as singletons. General observations from the study: Clonotypes shared by all four donors outscored non-shared clonotypes in generation probability. Around 5% of naive CD4 clonotypes were common to a handful of donors. Estimated clonotype richness was generally higher in naive than memory subsets.

Sequencing was carried out using naive CD4+ T cells sorted from blood. Specified subset: CD45RA+ positively selected. This receptor was identified in a man between 25 and 39 years old in good health.

As DNA, the CDR3 is TGTGGTACCAAGACAGGAGCCTACAATGAGCAGTTCTTC. This sequence encodes CGTKTGAYNEQFF. The chain employs TRBV19 and TRBJ2-1, with D tentatively TRBD1 (6 bases). This CDR3 spans 13 amino acids. Germline V lookup: CDR1 LNHDA, CDR2 SQIVND (reference sequence).